The clone carrying this T cell receptor (beta chain) appeared a few times. What it binds is unknown. Time point indicated: baseline, week 1 (first vaccination visit). Indicated treatment: pre-vaccination baseline after standard-of-care therapy. Tumors from donors were new WHO grade 3 or 4 IDH1-mutant astrocytomas with ATRX loss. The sample originates from a study of a mutant IDH1 vaccine in newly diagnosed glioma. Study details: Before enrollment, the patients had been treated with radiotherapy alone, temozolomide alone, or both together. Most of them had received both.

Clones were read by immunoSEQ multiplex PCR, and TCRdb kept only the in-frame ones, dropping some. The profile shows tens of thousands of clones, about 74% of them singletons. Notes on the study in general: Vaccine-induced responses were seen in about 95% of patients, spanning several MHC alleles. Seemingly, top peripheral T cell clonotype changes bore no relation to pseudoprogression.

The specimen comprised PBMCs, sampled from a glioma patient treated with radiotherapy, temozolomide or both. This receptor was obtained from a woman aged 40 to 49 with glioma.

The CDR3 sequence is CASSARGEAFF. The CDR3 coding sequence is TGCGCCAGCAGCGCCAGGGGTGAAGCTTTCTTT. V gene TRBV5-1 combines with J gene TRBJ1-1, with D possibly being TRBD1 (6 bases). Looked up from germline, CDR1 is SGHRS and CDR2 is YFSETQ. The CDR3 is made up of 11 amino acids. Trimming took off 4 bases at V and 7 bases at J, with 8 bases between the two ends.